Below are 17 T cell receptor beta chains sequenced from a single sample in a study of CD8 T cells in cerebrospinal fluid in Alzheimer's disease. One entry per CDR3 protein, without DNA, is what TCRdb gives after re-calling the 10x single-cell sequencing reads. The listing contains 500 to 650 distinct CDR3 sequences. The sequencing input was cerebrospinal fluid. These receptors were obtained from a human donor with Alzheimer's disease.

The rearrangement uses TRBV7-9 and TRBJ2-3; TCRdb gives TRBD1 as the D gene, but with no DNA this cannot be confirmed. The CDR3 has 15 residues. The germline CDR1 and CDR2 sequences are SEHNR and FQNEAQ (reference sequence). The CDR3 is CASSLFQGALDTQYF.

This clonotype is called large based on its frequency. V and J are TRBV20-1 and TRBJ2-1; the D call from TCRdb, TRBD2, cannot be confirmed without DNA. The CDR3 runs 16 residues. CDR1 and CDR2 (germline): DFQATT, SNEGSKA (reference sequence). The CDR3 spells CSARLAGGPDYNEQFF.

This clonotype is labeled medium-sized based on frequency. This chain uses TRBV2 with TRBJ1-4. The germline CDR1 and CDR2 sequences are SNHLY and FYNNEI. CDR3 size: 13 residues. CDR3 loop: CASNDGYNEKLFF.

This clonotype registers large by frequency. The rearrangement joins TRBV5-6 to TRBJ1-5. CDR1 is SGHDT and CDR2 is YYEEEE in the germline V gene. The CDR3 totals 15 residues. The CDR3 spells CASSPGPYSNQPQHF.

This clonotype is large by frequency. The chain employs TRBV12-3 or TRBV12-4 and TRBJ2-1; TCRdb's D gene call, TRBD1, goes unchecked for lack of DNA. The CDR3 has 14 residues. CDR3 amino acids: CASSPSGGGHEQFF.

This clonotype shows up as medium-sized by frequency. This sequence joins TRBV28 and TRBJ1-6. This CDR3 spans 13 amino acids. CDR1 and CDR2 from the germline V gene are MDHEN and SYDVKM. The chain's CDR3 is CASKEDVGSPLHF.

This clonotype is labeled large (0.1 to 1%) based on frequency. The CDR3 region is CASSFPRENTEAFF. This rearrangement joins TRBV12-3 or TRBV12-4 to TRBJ1-1; TCRdb's D call of TRBD1 is untestable without DNA. CDR3 length: 14 residues.

This clonotype registers large (0.1 to 1%) by frequency. The gene calls are TRBV9 and TRBJ2-3; TCRdb lists TRBD2, though no DNA is available to test this call. CDR1 is SGDLS and CDR2 is YYNGEE in the germline V gene. This CDR3 comprises 18 residues. CDR3 loop: CASSVAPAGGTSTDTQYF. Full variable domain (missing parts from reference TRBV9 and TRBJ2-3): DSGVTQTPKHLITATGQRVTLRCSPRSGDLSVYWYQQSLDQGLQFLIQYYNGEERAKGNILERFSAQQFPDLHSELNLSSLELGDSALYFCASSVAPAGGTSTDTQYFGPGTRLTVL.

The rearrangement joins TRBV7-9 to TRBJ1-1. This CDR3 region has 11 residues. The V gene's germline CDR1 is SEHNR and CDR2 FQNEAQ (reference sequence). CDR3 sequence reads: CASHRNTEAFF.

The V gene is TRBV20-1, the J gene TRBJ1-1; TCRdb calls TRBD1, which cannot be checked without DNA. Germline CDR1 and CDR2: DFQATT and SNEGSKA (reference sequence). The CDR3 loop spans 13 amino acids. This chain's CDR3 is CSAPPQPALKLFF.

This clonotype shows up as medium-sized by frequency. The chain uses TRBV5-6 and TRBJ2-7. Germline V gene data show CDR1 as SGHDT and CDR2 as YYEEEE. This CDR3 has 14 amino acids. The CDR3 loop reads CASSFYRRPYEQYF. The full variable domain, in which reference TRBV5-6 and TRBJ2-7 provide the parts outside the CDR3, is DAGVTQSPTHLIKTRGQQVTLRCSPKSGHDTVSWYQQALGQGPQFIFQYYEEEERQRGNFPDRFSGHQFPNYSSELNVNALLLGDSALYLCASSFYRRPYEQYFGPGTRLTVT.

Judged by frequency, this clonotype is large. The chain recombines TRBV20-1 with TRBJ2-3; TCRdb designates TRBD2, a call that cannot be tested without DNA. The germline CDR1 and CDR2 sequences are DFQATT and SNEGSKA (reference sequence). CDR3 length equals 15 residues. CDR3 region: CSATGETSYTDTQYF.

This rearrangement joins TRBV11-3 to TRBJ2-1. Per the germline V gene, CDR1 is SGHNT and CDR2 is YENEEA. CDR3 length: 17 amino acids. The CDR3: CASSFQPMGGSYNEQFF.

This clonotype is deemed large by its frequency. This chain connects TRBV7-6 to TRBJ1-5. CDR3 length equals 12 residues. The germline V gene has CDR1 SGHVS and CDR2 FNYEAQ. CDR3 region: CASSNMNQPQHF.

This clonotype counts as medium-sized by frequency. The chain links TRBV6-6 to TRBJ1-5; the D call of TRBD1 rests on TCRdb alone, since no DNA is present to check it. This CDR3 has 14 residues. In germline, CDR1 is MNHNY, CDR2 SVGAGI (reference sequence). This CDR3 reads CASSYARGPQPQHF.

The J gene is TRBJ2-7, the V gene TRBV28. The germline V gene has CDR1 MDHEN and CDR2 SYDVKM. The CDR3 has 12 amino acids. CDR3: CASSFGQDEQYF. The full variable domain, completed using reference TRBV28 and TRBJ2-7, is DVKVTQSSRYLVKRTGEKVFLECVQDMDHENMFWYRQDPGLGLRLIYFSYDVKMKEKGDIPEGYSVSREKKERFSLILESASTNQTSMYLCASSFGQDEQYFGPGTRLTVT.

According to its frequency, this clonotype is large. The chain has TRBV27 and TRBJ1-5. The CDR3 spans 16 residues. Per the germline V gene, CDR1 is MNHEY and CDR2 is SMNVEV (reference sequence). This chain's CDR3 is CASSTDPSGSNQPQHF.